The sequence of this T cell receptor (beta chain) was determined in a study of blood T cells in healthy people across ages. The CDR3 has 15 amino acids. V shed 7 bases, J shed 1 base, and the junction held 4 bases outside the gene matches. CDR1 is SNHLY, CDR2 FYNNEI, per germline. Primed by a sample-barcoded 5' primer and a J-beta primer mix, a second PCR proceeded for about 7 to 11 cycles. Sequencing recovered at least 2.5 million CDR3-containing paired-end reads from each sample. Each CDR3 protein gets one entry after TCRdb re-called the 5' RACE reads with MiXCR. The profile shows over 1,500,000 distinct CDR3 sequences, just under 50% of them singletons.

The TCR comes from a middle-aged woman in good health. Sample: blood. J is TRBJ1-4 and V is TRBV2, with TRBD1 matching over 9 bases. The CDR3 DNA follows: TGTGCCAGCATCCGACAGGGGGGAACTAATGAAAAACTGTTTTTT. Residues: CASIRQGGTNEKLFF.